The 2 T cell receptor beta chains below all came from one sample that was sequenced in a study of immune cell composition in non-small cell lung cancer. TCRdb keeps only in-frame clones here, not all; method: immunoSEQ multiplex PCR. The table lists around 1,600 clones, around 84% of them singletons. The sequenced material came from lung tumor tissue. These TCRs come from a human donor with non-small cell lung cancer.

The V call is TRBV5-1, the J call TRBJ2-1; 8 nucleotides align to TRBD2. V lost 4 bases to trimming and J lost 4 bases; unmatched junction nucleotides: 7. Germline CDR1 SGHRS, CDR2 YFSETQ. This CDR3 region has 15 residues. CDR3 DNA: TGCGCCAGCAGCGTTAGAGCGGGAGCTTACAATGAGCAGTTCTTC. This sequence encodes CASSVRAGAYNEQFF. Drawing the rest from reference TRBV5-1 and TRBJ2-1, the complete variable domain is KAGVTQTPRYLIKTRGQQVTLSCSPISGHRSVSWYQQTPGQGLQFLFEYFSETQRNKGNFPGRFSGRQFSNSRSEMNVSTLELGDSALYLCASSVRAGAYNEQFFGPGTRLTVL.

This chain links TRBV7-2 with TRBJ2-2, with 16 bases identical to TRBD2. The CDR3 runs 18 residues. Per germline, CDR1 SGHTA and CDR2 FQGNSA. The V segment lost 5 bases and the J segment 6 bases; nucleotides outside the gene matches: 9. This CDR3 is CASSPGLAGGRGAGELFF. The CDR3 region has the DNA TGTGCCAGCAGCCCGGGACTAGCGGGAGGGAGGGGGGCCGGGGAGCTGTTTTTT. Variable domain in full (rest from reference TRBV7-2 and TRBJ2-2): GAGVSQSPSNKVTEKGKDVELRCDPISGHTALYWYRQSLGQGLEFLIYFQGNSAPDKSGLPSDRFSAERTGGSVSTLTIQRTQQEDSAVYLCASSPGLAGGRGAGELFFGEGSRLTVL.